This T cell receptor (beta chain) was captured in a study of T cell changes during pregnancy in multiple sclerosis. Germline CDR1 reads GTSNPN; CDR2 reads SVGIG (reference sequence). The length of the CDR3 is 15 residues. With 0 bases removed from V and 2 bases from J, the gap between germline ends came to 11 bases. Using immunoSEQ multiplex PCR, the repertoire was profiled, and TCRdb retains in-frame clones only, with some absent. The data hold tens of thousands of clones, with around 94% observed a single time. The sequenced sample was CD4+ T cells from peripheral blood mononuclear cells, obtained before pregnancy. The chain carries TRBV30 and TRBJ1-5; D uncertain. The sequence was obtained from a female donor with multiple sclerosis, enrolled in a pregnancy study. The CDR3 reads CAWSVSGFGNQPQHF. The DNA for the CDR3 is TGTGCCTGGAGTGTATCGGGTTTTGGCAATCAGCCCCAGCATTTT.